What follows is one T cell receptor beta chain and its context. These data are taken from a study of shared clonotypes between healthy human individuals. The CDR3 is made up of 14 amino acids. Trimming took off 8 bases at V and 0 bases at J, with 13 bases between the two ends. Germline V lookup: CDR1 SGHVS, CDR2 FQNEAQ. The table came from immunoSEQ multiplex PCR; TCRdb's copy has only in-frame clones and leaves some out. The repertoire includes around 2,000,000 clones, roughly 95% of them detected once, and 0.13% sits in the top ten. The sample consisted of naive CD4+ T cells sorted from blood. Subset denoted: CD45RA+ positively selected. V is TRBV7-8 and J is TRBJ1-1; maybe TRBD1 (5 bases). The TCR sequence derives from a man younger than 35 in good health. The CDR3 is CASLPGTVNTEAFF. The CDR3 DNA is TGTGCCAGCCTCCCGGGGACCGTGAACACTGAAGCTTTCTTT.